The 15 T cell receptor beta chains listed next were all sequenced from one sample in a study of blood T cell repertoires in COVID-19. Method: immunoSEQ multiplex PCR; TCRdb's copy keeps in-frame clones and lacks some. Of approximately 250,000 clones in the sample, about 88% are singletons; the top ten hold about an eighth. Sequenced material: peripheral blood. These TCRs come from a woman between 65 and 79 years old with COVID-19, enrolled during active disease.

This chain joins TRBV4-1 and TRBJ2-7, with TRBD1 matching 9 bases. Germline values: CDR1 MGHRA, CDR2 YSYEKL. V shed 1 base, J shed 3 bases, and the junction held 10 bases outside the gene matches. The CDR3 consists of 17 residues. The CDR3: CASSQGMTGGDDYEQYF. CDR3 DNA sequence: TGCGCCAGCAGCCAAGGTATGACAGGGGGGGATGACTACGAGCAGTACTTC.

The chain carries TRBV12-3 or TRBV12-4 and TRBJ1-2; 7 nucleotides match TRBD1. Trimming cost V 3 bases and J 2 bases; bases outside gene matches: 0. The CDR3 has 13 amino acids. Here the CDR3 reads CASSLGQNYGYTF. CDR3 coding DNA: TGTGCCAGCAGTTTGGGACAGAACTATGGCTACACCTTC.

J is TRBJ2-1 and V is TRBV6-2 or TRBV6-3, with D possibly matching TRBD2 (5 bases). Trimming cost V 2 bases and J 9 bases, with 14 bases left between them. This CDR3 has 14 residues. Germline V gives CDR1 MNHEY, CDR2 SVGEGT. CDR3 residues: CASSYDTGIAEQFF. The CDR3 DNA sequence: TGTGCCAGCAGTTACGATACGGGGATTGCTGAGCAGTTCTTC.

The rearrangement links TRBV7-3 to TRBJ2-3; D may be TRBD2 (5 bases). Per the germline V gene, CDR1 is SGHTA and CDR2 is FQGTGA. This CDR3 has 14 residues. V gave up 3 bases and J gave up 6 bases, with 13 bases separating them. The CDR3 DNA sequence: TGTGCCAGCAGCTTCGGCCTAGCAATCGATACGCAGTATTTT. This gives the protein CASSFGLAIDTQYF.

The chain employs TRBV6-5 and TRBJ2-4; TRBD1 matches at 8 bases. This CDR3 is built from 14 residues. CDR1 is MNHEY, CDR2 SVGAGI, per germline. The trim removed 7 bases at V and 4 bases at J, leaving 6 bases unmatched. The CDR3 sequence is CASTPRTGKNIQYF. As DNA, the CDR3 is TGTGCCAGCACCCCCAGGACAGGGAAAAACATTCAGTACTTC.

This chain uses TRBV27 with TRBJ2-6; a weak D match, TRBD1 (6 bases). V was pared by 6 bases and J by 3 bases, with 12 bases between. The CDR3 is made up of 15 amino acids. Germline V gene lookup returns CDR1 MNHEY and CDR2 SMNVEV (reference sequence). The CDR3 here is CASRGAGYGANVLTF. DNA of the CDR3: TGTGCCAGCAGGGGGGCCGGGTATGGGGCCAACGTCCTGACTTTC.

CDR3 DNA: TGTGCCAGCAGCTTCATTTCAGGGGCCCCCGGGGAGCTGTTTTTT. Translating it yields CASSFISGAPGELFF. This chain links TRBV7-2 with TRBJ2-2; tentatively, D is TRBD1 (6 bases). V was pared by 3 bases and J by 6 bases, with 14 bases between. Germline CDR1 reads SGHTA; CDR2 reads FQGNSA. This CDR3 has 15 residues.

The V gene is TRBV29-1, the J gene TRBJ1-4, with TRBD1 as a possible D gene (5 bases). The germline CDR1 and CDR2 sequences are SQVTM and ANQGSEA. Trimming took off 5 bases at V and 6 bases at J, with 13 bases between the two ends. The CDR3 is 13 residues long. CDR3 DNA sequence: TGCAGCGTTCGGCAAGGGGCCTATGAAAAACTGTTTTTT. It specifies CSVRQGAYEKLFF.

The rearrangement links TRBV5-1 to TRBJ2-2; possibly TRBD2 for D (5 bases). V was pared by 6 bases and J by 6 bases, with 21 bases between. Germline CDR1 reads SGHRS; CDR2 reads YFSETQ. The CDR3 is 16 amino acids. The CDR3 nucleotides are TGCGCCAGCACCTACCTAGGCGGGCTAGGAGCCGGGGAGCTGTTTTTT. This sequence encodes CASTYLGGLGAGELFF.

The V and J genes are TRBV29-1 and TRBJ2-3; possible D gene TRBD2, 7 bases. CDR1 and CDR2 from the germline V gene are SQVTM and ANQGSEA. The CDR3 contains 15 residues. V lost 5 bases and J 1 base, leaving 16 bases between the germline ends. The CDR3 region has the DNA TGCAGCGTTCTTGGGGGGGGGCTTCGCACAGATACGCAGTATTTT. Protein product: CSVLGGGLRTDTQYF.

The chain employs TRBV27 and TRBJ1-1; 10 positions agree with TRBD1. The V segment lost 5 bases and the J segment 4 bases; nucleotides outside the gene matches: 10. Germline V gene lookup returns CDR1 MNHEY and CDR2 SMNVEV (reference sequence). This CDR3 contains 16 residues. In nucleotides, the CDR3 is TGTGCCAGCAGTCTCTGGGGGGACAGGGGAATCACTGAAGCTTTCTTT. Translated, it gives CASSLWGDRGITEAFF.

The chain has TRBV19 and TRBJ1-4, with D possibly matching TRBD1 (6 bases). CDR1 LNHDA and CDR2 SQIVND come from the germline V gene (reference sequence). The CDR3 length is 16 residues. V lost 4 bases, J lost 7 bases, and 19 bases lay in between. The CDR3 region has the DNA TGTGCCAGTAGTAAACTGTCCGGAACAGGGCGTGAAAAACTGTTTTTT. Translation: CASSKLSGTGREKLFF.

This sequence joins TRBV2 and TRBJ1-2, with 10 bases aligning to TRBD1. In germline, CDR1 is SNHLY, CDR2 FYNNEI. CDR3 size: 14 residues. V was pared by 5 bases and J by 6 bases, with 6 bases of the junction left unmatched. The CDR3 sequence: CASSTGTGVNGYTF. In nucleotides, the CDR3 is TGTGCCAGCAGTACCGGGACAGGGGTTAATGGCTACACCTTC.

This rearrangement joins TRBV4-3 to TRBJ2-1, with TRBD1 matching over 9 bases. Germline CDR1 reads LGHNA; CDR2 reads YSLEER. V gave up 1 base and J gave up 7 bases; unmatched junction bases: 8. The CDR3 length is 16 residues. The CDR3 nucleotides read TGCGCCAGCAGCCAAGCCTCGGGACAGGGTGAGAATGAGCAGTTCTTC. Translation: CASSQASGQGENEQFF.

V is TRBV7-3 and J is TRBJ2-2; TRBD1 might be the D (6 bases). Trimming removed 5 bases from V and 5 bases from J, with 15 bases in between. Germline assignment: CDR1 SGHTA and CDR2 FQGTGA. The CDR3 sequence is 15 residues long. The CDR3 DNA sequence: TGTGCCAGCAGCCCACAGGGTTGGGTGACCGGGGAGCTGTTTTTT. Amino acids: CASSPQGWVTGELFF.